This T cell receptor beta chain was found in a study of post-analysis software for immune sequencing data. General study points: Strong co-clustering by F measure linked samples that shared a preparation batch.

The library was made from cDNA and included unique molecular identifiers. The yield from roughly 1 to 10 million T cells was 500,000 or so cDNA molecules in total. From the PCR reads, TCRdb called clonotypes with MiXCR, one entry per CDR3 protein. Of 820,000 or so distinct CDR3 sequences detected, around 50% appear once; the ten largest clones hold approximately 4.2%. Of note for this clonotype: The antigen is not known.

The sequenced material came from blood. The sequence derives from a girl between 5 and 17 years old with multiple sclerosis.

CDR3 in amino acids: CASSLAQGQGHGYTF. The DNA of the CDR3 is TGTGCCAGCAGCTTAGCGCAGGGACAGGGGCATGGCTACACCTTC. This sequence joins TRBV7-6 and TRBJ1-2; 10 bases map to TRBD1. V lost 0 bases and J lost 6; bases outside the gene matches: 4. The CDR3 has 15 residues. Germline CDR1 SGHVS, CDR2 FNYEAQ.